This T cell receptor (beta chain) appears in the sequencing data of a study of Tregs in tolerant kidney transplant recipients. Findings and limits, study-wide: Biological reproducibility was not directly addressed in this study. Antigen-driven expansion was suggested because donor-specific Tregs expanded more than all Tregs in tolerant patients. Some patients' samples used different primers over time, so nucleotide sequences weren't comparable.

CDR1 SEHNR and CDR2 FQNEAQ come from the germline V gene (reference sequence). The CDR3 extends over 15 amino acids. The V and J ends lost 4 bases and 5 bases, in that order; junction bases with no gene match: 8. This table comes from immunoSEQ multiplex PCR, and its TCRdb copy is limited to in-frame clones, with some not included. The sample consists of some 71,000 clones, 70% to 90% of them appearing once. Of note for this clone: What it binds is unknown.

Unstimulated regulatory T cells (CD4+CD25+CD127-), CD4+CD25- non-regulatory cells, CD4 and CD8 cells were FACS-sorted from thawed PBMCs. The sequences come from CD4+ T cells from blood, collected before the transplant. The TCR sequence derives from a human donor who received a combined kidney and bone marrow transplant. V usage is TRBV7-9 and J usage is TRBJ2-1, with 7 bases fitting TRBD2. The CDR3 loop reads CASSSWGGSDNEQFF. The CDR3 DNA sequence: TGTGCCAGCAGCTCCTGGGGGGGAAGCGACAATGAGCAGTTCTTC.